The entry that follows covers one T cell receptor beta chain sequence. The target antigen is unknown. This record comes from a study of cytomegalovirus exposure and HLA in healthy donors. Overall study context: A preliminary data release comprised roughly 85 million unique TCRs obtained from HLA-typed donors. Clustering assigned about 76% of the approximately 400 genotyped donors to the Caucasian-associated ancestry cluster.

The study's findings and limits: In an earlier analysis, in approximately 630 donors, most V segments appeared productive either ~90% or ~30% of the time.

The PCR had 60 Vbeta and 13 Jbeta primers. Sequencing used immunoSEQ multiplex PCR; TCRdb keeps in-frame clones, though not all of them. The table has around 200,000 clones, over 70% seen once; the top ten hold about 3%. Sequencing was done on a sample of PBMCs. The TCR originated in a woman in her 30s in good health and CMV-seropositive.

CDR3 protein: CASSGSLSYEQYF. In nucleotides, the CDR3 is TGTGCCAGCTCCGGGAGCCTTAGTTACGAGCAGTACTTC. The chain combines TRBV6-5 with TRBJ2-7; perhaps TRBD2 as D (6 bases). The germline V gene encodes CDR1 MNHEY and CDR2 SVGAGI. This CDR3 comprises 13 residues. V was shortened by 8 bases and J by 4 bases, with 15 bases between the two germline ends.